What follows are 19 T cell receptor beta chains derived from one specimen sequenced in a study of blood T cell repertoires in COVID-19. Assay used: immunoSEQ multiplex PCR; TCRdb lists only in-frame clones, some missing. Altogether hundreds of thousands of clones are present, roughly 89% being singletons, with the ten largest covering roughly 6.2%. The material sequenced was PBMCs or T cells enriched from blood (not recorded which). The receptor source for this set is a woman between 40 and 55 years old who had recovered from COVID-19.

This rearrangement joins TRBV18 to TRBJ1-5; TRBD1 agrees at 7 bases. CDR3 length: 17 amino acids. Trimming at V came to 3 bases and at J to 5 bases, leaving 13 bases not matched to a gene. Germline loops: CDR1 KGHSH, CDR2 LQKENI. CDR3 bases: TGTGCCAGCTCACCCATGGCCGGGACAGCCAACTATCAGCCCCAGCATTTT. Its translation: CASSPMAGTANYQPQHF.

This sequence joins TRBV7-2 and TRBJ2-2; possibly TRBD1 for D (5 bases). The CDR3 has 13 amino acids. The V and J ends lost 5 bases and 4 bases respectively, with 8 bases between them. Germline V lookup: CDR1 SGHTA, CDR2 FQGNSA. The CDR3 sequence: CASSETGTGELFF. The CDR3 nucleotides are TGTGCCAGCAGCGAAACAGGCACCGGGGAGCTGTTTTTT.

The chain employs TRBV15 and TRBJ1-1; 7 nucleotides match TRBD1. The CDR3 is 15 residues long. Germline lookup yields CDR1 LNHNV and CDR2 YYDKDF (reference sequence). With V trimmed by 3 bases and J by 0 bases, 4 bases remained unmatched. In DNA, the CDR3 is TGTGCCACCAGCAGTCTCACAGGGGTGAACACTGAAGCTTTCTTT. Its protein is CATSSLTGVNTEAFF.

This clone was picked up a small number of times. V and J are TRBV6-5 and TRBJ2-1; no reliable D call. Between the trimmed V and J ends, which lost 0 bases and 9 bases, there was a span of 9 bases. CDR3 length: 13 residues. The germline V gene encodes CDR1 MNHEY and CDR2 SVGAGI. This CDR3 reads CASSYSSSGEQFF. The CDR3 nucleotides read TGTGCCAGCAGTTACTCGAGTAGTGGTGAGCAGTTCTTC.

This clone occurred many times. The V and J genes are TRBV2 and TRBJ2-3; 11 positions agree with TRBD2. Germline V CDR1 and CDR2: SNHLY, FYNNEI. This CDR3 has 15 residues. Trimming cost V 6 bases and J 2 bases; bases outside gene matches: 4. CDR3 bases: TGTGCCAGCAGAACTAGCGGGAGAATCACAGATACGCAGTATTTT. Amino acid sequence: CASRTSGRITDTQYF.

The rearrangement links TRBV28 to TRBJ1-2; 7 bases agree with TRBD1. V was pared by 3 bases and J by 4 bases, with 8 bases of the junction left unmatched. The CDR3 contains 15 residues. The V gene's germline CDR1 is MDHEN and CDR2 SYDVKM. The CDR3 nucleotides read TGTGCCAGCAGTTTTTTAACAGGGGTGGTCTATGGCTACACCTTC. Translating gives CASSFLTGVVYGYTF.

J is TRBJ2-1 and V is TRBV29-1; maybe TRBD2 (6 bases). This CDR3 has 14 residues. The germline gives CDR1 SQVTM, CDR2 ANQGSEA. The V and J ends lost 7 bases and 2 bases respectively, with 15 bases between them. The CDR3 coding sequence is TGCAGCGCCTCAGGAGGGCCCACCTACAATGAGCAGTTCTTC. Protein: CSASGGPTYNEQFF.

The V and J genes are TRBV27 and TRBJ2-1; 11 bases are shared with TRBD2. Germline loops: CDR1 MNHEY, CDR2 SMNVEV (reference sequence). V dropped 4 bases and J dropped 3; count of bases not matched to a gene: 8. This CDR3 comprises 17 residues. The CDR3 DNA reads TGTGCCAGCAGTTCCCGGACTAGCGGGCATAACTACAATGAGCAGTTCTTC. This sequence encodes CASSSRTSGHNYNEQFF.

The genes are TRBV7-9 and TRBJ2-1; D possibly corresponds to TRBD1 (6 bases). CDR1 is SEHNR and CDR2 is FQNEAQ in the germline V gene (reference sequence). V lost 5 bases and J 5 bases, leaving 13 bases between the germline ends. The length of the CDR3 is 14 residues. CDR3: CASSPDYRDNEQFF. The CDR3 region has the DNA TGTGCCAGCAGCCCCGACTACAGGGACAATGAGCAGTTCTTC.

The chain uses TRBV12-5 and TRBJ2-5; 8 nucleotides match TRBD2. This CDR3 region has 14 residues. The germline V gene encodes CDR1 LGHNT and CDR2 FRNRAP. J lost 5 bases, V lost 6 bases, and 8 bases had no gene match. CDR3 coding DNA: TGTGCTAGTGGCTCCGGGAGGGCCGGGGAGACCCAGTACTTC. Translation: CASGSGRAGETQYF. Looking up the rest from reference TRBV12-5 and TRBJ2-5 gives the full variable domain: DARVTQTPRHKVTEMGQEVTMRCQPILGHNTVFWYRQTMMQGLELLAYFRNRAPLDDSGMPKDRFSAEMPDATLATLKIQPSEPRDSAVYFCASGSGRAGETQYFGPGTRLLVL.

J is TRBJ2-7 and V is TRBV10-2, with TRBD2 matching 13 bases. The CDR3 has 15 residues. V shed 6 bases, J shed 3 bases, and the junction held 5 bases outside the gene matches. Germline loops: CDR1 WSHSY, CDR2 SAAADI. CDR3 protein: CASRVRLAGGYEQYF. CDR3 nucleotide sequence: TGCGCCAGCAGAGTTCGACTAGCGGGAGGCTACGAGCAGTACTTC.

The CDR3, as DNA: TGTGCCAGCAGCAAGGCTGAGGGACAGCTCCTTGGCTACACCTTC. It yields the protein CASSKAEGQLLGYTF. The chain links TRBV21-1 to TRBJ1-2; the D call of TRBD1 is as the table states it, not checked on the DNA. TRBV21-1 corresponds to a pseudogene. CDR3 size: 15 residues.

The chain is built from TRBV5-8 and TRBJ1-2, with D perhaps TRBD1 (5 bases). Germline V gene data show CDR1 as SGHTS and CDR2 as YDEGEE. The length of the CDR3 is 15 residues. V lost 4 bases, J lost 1 base, and 14 bases lay in between. The CDR3 coding sequence is TGTGCCAGCAGCCAGACAGCCAACCTTAACTATGGCTACACCTTC. It codes for CASSQTANLNYGYTF.

This clone was picked up a small number of times. The genes are TRBV6-5 and TRBJ2-7; TRBD2 matches at 8 bases. V lost 6 bases and J lost 0; bases outside the gene matches: 4. Germline-derived CDR1 and CDR2 are MNHEY and SVGAGI. The CDR3 is made up of 14 amino acids. The CDR3 DNA is TGTGCCAGCAGGGGACTAGTTGACTCCTACGAGCAGTACTTC. Translation gives CASRGLVDSYEQYF.

The rearrangement uses TRBV7-2 and TRBJ2-1; TRBD2 matches 12 bases. V lost 5 bases to trimming and J lost 7 bases; unmatched junction nucleotides: 6. There are 15 residues in the CDR3. Germline CDR1 reads SGHTA; CDR2 reads FQGNSA. CDR3 region: CASSPTSGRSNEQFF. In DNA form, the CDR3 reads TGTGCCAGCAGCCCGACTAGCGGGAGATCTAATGAGCAGTTCTTC.

The chain combines TRBV5-1 with TRBJ2-3; 9 bases map to TRBD2. V lost 4 bases to trimming and J lost 4 bases; unmatched junction nucleotides: 13. CDR3 length: 17 residues. Germline V gene lookup returns CDR1 SGHRS and CDR2 YFSETQ. DNA for the CDR3: TGCGCCAGCAGCCTGGGGATGAGTAGCGGGAGTGCAGATACGCAGTATTTT. Translation gives CASSLGMSSGSADTQYF.

J is TRBJ1-5 and V is TRBV28; TRBD1 aligns across 12 bases. The CDR3 sequence is 15 residues long. V lost 6 bases, J lost 7 bases, and 7 bases stayed unmatched. Germline lookup yields CDR1 MDHEN and CDR2 SYDVKM. CDR3 in amino acids: CASRTGTGGGQPQHF. For the CDR3, the DNA is TGTGCCAGCAGAACCGGGACAGGGGGCGGCCAGCCCCAGCATTTT.

The chain is built from TRBV30 and TRBJ1-2, with D perhaps TRBD1 (6 bases). The germline gives CDR1 GTSNPN, CDR2 SVGIG (reference sequence). Trimming cost V 4 bases and J 8 bases, with 14 bases left between them. The CDR3 sequence is 12 residues long. The CDR3 coding sequence is TGTGCCTGGACTCAGGGGCCGGGCGGCTACACCTTC. It encodes CAWTQGPGGYTF.

The rearrangement links TRBV24-1 to TRBJ2-5; 10 bases agree with TRBD2. This CDR3 is built from 19 residues. Germline assignment: CDR1 KGHDR and CDR2 SFDVKD. After removal of 6 bases from V and 2 bases from J, the junction contained 17 bases not matched to a gene. CDR3 loop: CATSRRGASGSDRQETQYF. CDR3 coding DNA: TGTGCCACCAGTCGTAGGGGGGCTAGCGGGAGTGATAGACAAGAGACCCAGTACTTC.